This T cell receptor (beta chain) was profiled in a study of blood T cell repertoires in COVID-19 (dated by TCRdb to between 2020 and 2021). Background for the entire study: Collaborator samples came from the United States, Italy and Spain and covered acute and convalescent phases of COVID-19. The material from the prospective study consisted of cDNA or gDNA derived from T cells, B-cell-depleted T cells, or PBMCs. Subjects who had been exposed to COVID-19, were actively infected with it, or had recovered from it provided the deeply sampled blood TCRbeta repertoires that made up the dataset. The repertoires were made available in a free public database intended to serve as a resource for research on the immune response to SARS-CoV-2. The samples were drawn from two sources: the first 160 participants of the ongoing ImmuneRACE study, and 1,254 subjects contributed by 6 global collaborators. Nearly every sample came with metadata listing a de-identified subject ID, COVID-19 status, age in years and sex. Where available, HLA class I and class II types were obtained from metadata supplied by the sample provider rather than from assay-based typing. General study outcomes and caveats: The quantity of clinical and demographic metadata differed by source and by participant and was supplied without curation.

Collaborating institutions collected whole blood in K2EDTA tubes following their own protocols. For TCRbeta analysis, collaborator samples were shipped as frozen whole blood, as isolated PBMCs, or as DNA extracted from either sample type. For this clone: The specificity of this receptor is unknown. Base qualities were left out, and no much larger clone turns up one base away.

As encoded in the germline V gene (reference sequence), CDR1 is SEHNR while CDR2 is FQNEAQ. The CDR3 covers 15 residues, taking in both the cysteine and the phenylalanine. The entry retains the CDR3 DNA only, 45 bases that are in frame from base 1. Germline trimming amounts to 7 bases on V and 9 bases on J, with 13 as the count of junction bases outside the gene matches. The immunoSEQ Assay, a bias-controlled multiplex PCR, was used to amplify TCRbeta CDR3 regions from genomic DNA. As for how the authors treated the data: Within the assay, amplification of reference gene primers was used to estimate how many nucleated cells each sample contained. To quantify the absolute abundance of each unique TCRbeta CDR3 rearrangement, sequence reads were collapsed and filtered. Productive Simpson clonality was computed per sample as the square root of Simpson's diversity index over productive rearrangements. TCRdb holds this immuneACCESS table with in-frame rearrangements only. Some clones are missing; in checked studies, unresolved V genes explain under half, and the rest has no known cause. Clonal size and the V and J genes are those of that table, whereas D and trimming came from the DNA. Here the sample has around 200,000 clones; 85% to 90% occur a single time. In total, the top ten clones hold around 21% of the sample.

This chain joins TRBV7-9 to TRBJ2-1; TRBD1 agrees with 9 junctional bases. The receptor was derived from a man between 65 and 85 years old with active or convalescent COVID-19. Sequencing was done on a sample of peripheral blood. In nucleotides, the sequence is TGTGCCAGCACCCTACCGGGACAGGGATCGTTTGAGCAGTTCTTC. It specifies CASTLPGQGSFEQFF.